This TCR beta chain was sequenced during a study of post-analysis software for immune sequencing data. Study overall: Courses of disease covered relapsing-remitting, secondary progressive and progressive-relapsing multiple sclerosis. Study-level points and caveats: Five or six TRBV segments, TRBV5-6, TRBV5-1 and TRBV20-1 among them, were found more frequent in patients than controls.

The TCR beta cDNA libraries carried unique molecular identifiers. TCRdb processed the PCR reads anew with MiXCR; each CDR3 protein has one entry. The table shows under 200,000 distinct CDR3 sequences, with over 25% occurring only once. This clonotype occurred many times. Its antigen is undetermined. This CDR3 spans 16 amino acids. Germline lookup yields CDR1 MGHRA and CDR2 YSYEKL. The J segment lost 0 bases and the V segment lost 9 bases, leaving 8 bases of the junction unmatched. The chain employs TRBV4-1 and TRBJ2-6; TRBD2 matches at 7 bases. Specimen: blood. This TCR came from a girl aged 2 to 17 with multiple sclerosis. CDR3 protein: CASRGAGSSGANVLTF. CDR3 bases: TGCGCCAGTAGGGGAGCGGGGAGCTCTGGGGCCAACGTCCTGACTTTC.